The clone carrying this TCR beta chain was detected only a few times. What it recognizes is unknown. The data originate from a study of beta chain features in type 1 diabetes. Points from the study as a whole: Cells carrying high TCR expression could end up over-represented when cDNA is sequenced.

A sort by CD45RO/CCR7/CD25/CD127/CD95/CD27 yielded CD4+ naive, central memory, regulatory and stem cell-like memory cells. The CDR3 runs to 15 residues. Losses at the gene ends were 6 bases for V and 4 bases for J; bases not matched to a gene: 7. CDR1 is SGHTA, CDR2 FQGNSA, per germline. The authors reverse transcribed all of the isolated RNA, so sequencing captured expressed TCRB transcripts. The data were produced by immunoSEQ multiplex PCR, yet TCRdb's version contains in-frame clones alone and is incomplete. In the table there are about 250,000 clones, roughly 14% of which are singletons. The sequenced material came from naive CD4+ T cells from blood. The chain uses TRBV7-2 and TRBJ2-3; 10 bases are a match to TRBD2. The origin of this receptor is a woman in her 40s in good health. CDR3 bases: TGTGCCAGCAGGCTAAGCGGGGGGGCGGCAGATACGCAGTATTTT. Encoded protein: CASRLSGGAADTQYF.